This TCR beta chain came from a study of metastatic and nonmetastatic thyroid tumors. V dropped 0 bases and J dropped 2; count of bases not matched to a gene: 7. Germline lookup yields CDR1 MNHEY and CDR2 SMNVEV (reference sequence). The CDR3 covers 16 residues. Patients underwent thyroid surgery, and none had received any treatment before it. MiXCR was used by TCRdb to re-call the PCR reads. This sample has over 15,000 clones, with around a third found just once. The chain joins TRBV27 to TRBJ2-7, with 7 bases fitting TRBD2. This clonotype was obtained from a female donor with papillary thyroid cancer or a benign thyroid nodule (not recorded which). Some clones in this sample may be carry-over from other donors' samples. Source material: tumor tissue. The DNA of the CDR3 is TGTGCCAGCAGTTTATCCGCGGGAGATCGTCCCTACGAGCAGTACTTC. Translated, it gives CASSLSAGDRPYEQYF.